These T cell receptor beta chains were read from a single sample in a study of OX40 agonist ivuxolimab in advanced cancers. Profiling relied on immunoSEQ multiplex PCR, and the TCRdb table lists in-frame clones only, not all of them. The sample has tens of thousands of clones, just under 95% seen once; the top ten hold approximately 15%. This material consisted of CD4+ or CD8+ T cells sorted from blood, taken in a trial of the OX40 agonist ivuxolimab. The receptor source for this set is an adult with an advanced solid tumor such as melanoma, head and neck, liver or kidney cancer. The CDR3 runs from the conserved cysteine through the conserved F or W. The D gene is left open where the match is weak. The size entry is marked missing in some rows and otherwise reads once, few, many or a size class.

cdr3_nt: TGTGCCAGCAGCTACGTACCTACAGGGAACCCACCATACGAGCAGTACTTC
cdr3_aa: CASSYVPTGNPPYEQYF
v_call: TRBV11-1
clone_size: -
j_call: TRBJ2-7
d_call: -

cdr3_nt: TGTGCCAGCAGTGCGCCGGGAGCCAGGGAGACCCAGTACTTC
cdr3_aa: CASSAPGARETQYF
v_call: TRBV6-5
clone_size: -
j_call: TRBJ2-5
d_call: -

cdr3_nt: TGTGCCAGCAGCGAGGGACTAGCGGGGGCGGATGAGCAGTTCTTC
cdr3_aa: CASSEGLAGADEQFF
v_call: TRBV9
clone_size: -
j_call: TRBJ2-1
d_call: TRBD2

cdr3_nt: TGTGCCAGCAGCCTGCAAGGGGTGAACACTGAAGCTTTCTTT
cdr3_aa: CASSLQGVNTEAFF
v_call: TRBV2
clone_size: once
j_call: TRBJ1-1
d_call: -

cdr3_nt: TGTGCCAGAATGGCGGGAGCGTTGAACAATGAGCAGTTCTTC
cdr3_aa: CARMAGALNNEQFF
v_call: TRBV5-3
clone_size: -
j_call: TRBJ2-1
d_call: TRBD2

cdr3_nt: TGTGCCAGCAGATACCTAGCATCCCATGAGCAGTTCTTC
cdr3_aa: CASRYLASHEQFF
v_call: TRBV27
clone_size: -
j_call: TRBJ2-1
d_call: -

cdr3_nt: TGTGCCAGCAGCTTGGCTCAGGGGCACTATGGCTACACCTTC
cdr3_aa: CASSLAQGHYGYTF
v_call: TRBV5-4
clone_size: -
j_call: TRBJ1-2
d_call: -

cdr3_nt: TGTGCCAGCAGCTTAGGGGGGGCCAATACCAATCAGCCCCAGCATTTT
cdr3_aa: CASSLGGANTNQPQHF
v_call: TRBV7-9
clone_size: -
j_call: TRBJ1-5
d_call: -

cdr3_nt: TGTGCCAGCAGTTATTCAGGGGGGGGCTCCTACGAGCAGTACTTC
cdr3_aa: CASSYSGGGSYEQYF
v_call: TRBV6-6
clone_size: -
j_call: TRBJ2-7
d_call: -

cdr3_nt: TGTGCCAGCAGCCCGACGACAGGGGGCACGAACACCATATATTTT
cdr3_aa: CASSPTTGGTNTIYF
v_call: TRBV9
clone_size: -
j_call: TRBJ1-3
d_call: TRBD1

cdr3_nt: TGTGCCTGGAGTGTAGGTGGATATAGCAATCAGCCCCAGCATTTT
cdr3_aa: CAWSVGGYSNQPQHF
v_call: TRBV30
clone_size: -
j_call: TRBJ1-5
d_call: -

cdr3_nt: TGCAGCGCTGCAGCAGGGAACACTGAAGCTTTCTTT
cdr3_aa: CSAAAGNTEAFF
v_call: TRBV29-1
clone_size: -
j_call: TRBJ1-1
d_call: -